The 13 T cell receptor beta chains below were found in one sample sequenced in a study of shared clonotypes between healthy human individuals. The repertoire was sequenced with immunoSEQ multiplex PCR; TCRdb's copy has only in-frame clones and lacks some. This table holds about 1.5 million clones, approximately 96% found once. Sequenced input: naive CD4+ T cells sorted from blood. Subset denoted: CD45RA+ positively selected. These receptor sequences come from a man aged 25-45 years in good health.

The V call is TRBV5-4, the J call TRBJ2-1; TRBD2 matches 10 bases. J was trimmed by 1 base and V by 5 bases; bases with no gene match: 6. This CDR3 comprises 16 residues. CDR1 SGHNT and CDR2 YYREEE come from the germline V gene (reference sequence). The CDR3 DNA reads as TGTGCCAGCAGTTCTAGCGGGAGAGAATCCTACAATGAGCAGTTCTTC. This translates into CASSSSGRESYNEQFF.

The chain recombines TRBV7-2 with TRBJ1-2; no reliable D call. Germline V gives CDR1 SGHTA, CDR2 FQGNSA. The CDR3 is 15 amino acids. V was trimmed by 1 base and J by 0 bases, leaving 9 bases between them. The CDR3 reads CASSLGVASNYGYTF. CDR3 nucleotides: TGTGCCAGCAGCTTAGGGGTAGCCTCTAACTATGGCTACACCTTC. Full variable domain (remainder filled in from reference TRBV7-2 and TRBJ1-2): GAGVSQSPSNKVTEKGKDVELRCDPISGHTALYWYRQSLGQGLEFLIYFQGNSAPDKSGLPSDRFSAERTGGSVSTLTIQRTQQEDSAVYLCASSLGVASNYGYTFGSGTRLTVV.

With respect to this clone: This specimen includes other DNA sequences encoding the same CDR3. The chain has TRBV18 and TRBJ2-3; D uncertain. Germline V lookup: CDR1 KGHSH, CDR2 LQKENI. The CDR3 totals 12 residues. The V end lost 3 bases, the J end lost 2 bases, and 3 bases lay between the germline ends. The CDR3 protein is CASSPITDTQYF. The CDR3 DNA follows: TGTGCCAGCTCACCCATCACAGATACGCAGTATTTT.

The chain employs TRBV10-2 and TRBJ1-5, with 12 nucleotides matching TRBD1. Trimming took 5 bases from V and 9 from J; bases not matched to a gene: 5. Per the germline V gene, CDR1 is WSHSY and CDR2 is SAAADI. The CDR3 contains 14 residues. As DNA, the CDR3 is TGCGCCAGCAGTCCGGGACAGGGGGCTATGCCCCAGCATTTT. Translated: CASSPGQGAMPQHF.

The chain has TRBV11-2 and TRBJ2-1; D perhaps matches TRBD2 (7 bases). Trimming stripped 6 bases from V and 0 bases from J, with 15 bases between. Per the germline V gene, CDR1 is SGHAT and CDR2 is FQNNGV. CDR3 length: 16 amino acids. CDR3 in amino acids: CASRLRGRGSYNEQFF. CDR3 nucleotide sequence: TGTGCCAGCAGGTTAAGGGGGAGGGGCTCCTACAATGAGCAGTTCTTC.

The chain uses TRBV16 and TRBJ1-5; D may be TRBD1 (5 bases). Deletions cut 6 bases from V and 3 bases from J, with 24 bases between. The CDR3 length is 18 residues. Germline CDR1 reads KGHSY; CDR2 reads FQNENV. Here the CDR3 DNA reads TGTGCCAGCAGTCTCGATCCTCCCGGGACCCCAAACAATCAGCCCCAGCATTTT. It translates to CASSLDPPGTPNNQPQHF.

To note about this clone: The sample contains more than one DNA sequence encoding this CDR3. The chain is built from TRBV28 and TRBJ1-2; D uncertain. Germline V gene lookup returns CDR1 MDHEN and CDR2 SYDVKM. CDR3 length: 11 amino acids. V lost 3 bases to trimming and J lost 4 bases, with 3 bases between them. The CDR3 bases are TGTGCCAGCAGTTTGAGCTATGGCTACACCTTC. Its protein is CASSLSYGYTF.

V usage is TRBV25-1 and J usage is TRBJ2-1, with TRBD2 matching 7 bases. Germline trimming cut 6 bases from V and 2 bases from J; bases unmatched to any gene: 7. The germline gives CDR1 MGHDK, CDR2 SYGVNS. The CDR3 extends over 15 amino acids. CDR3 sequence reads: CASRGLAGAYNEQFF. CDR3 bases: TGTGCCAGCAGAGGATTAGCGGGTGCCTACAATGAGCAGTTCTTC.

This chain connects TRBV19 to TRBJ1-2, with a possible D match to TRBD1 (5 bases). The germline V and J ends were trimmed by 4 bases and 1 base, with 13 bases remaining between them. In germline, CDR1 is LNHDA, CDR2 SQIVND (reference sequence). The CDR3 extends over 15 amino acids. Here the CDR3 reads CASSTTVLFNYGYTF. As DNA, the CDR3 is TGTGCCAGTAGTACGACAGTACTTTTTAACTATGGCTACACCTTC.

J is TRBJ2-7 and V is TRBV4-1, with 10 positions matching TRBD2. The germline gives CDR1 MGHRA, CDR2 YSYEKL. The CDR3 consists of 16 residues. With 2 bases clipped from V and 0 bases from J, the junction kept 4 bases outside the gene matches. CDR3: CASSQPGTSDSYEQYF. Here the CDR3 DNA reads TGCGCCAGCAGCCAACCGGGGACTAGCGACTCCTACGAGCAGTACTTC.

The gene calls are TRBV29-1 and TRBJ1-1; D gene ambiguous. CDR1 is SQVTM, CDR2 ANQGSEA, per germline. V gave up 4 bases and J gave up 1 base, with 10 bases separating them. The CDR3 spans 13 residues. As DNA, the CDR3 is TGCAGCGTTGTGTGGCAGCCGAACACTGAAGCTTTCTTT. It yields the protein CSVVWQPNTEAFF. Full variable domain (remainder filled in from reference TRBV29-1 and TRBJ1-1): SAVISQKPSRDICQRGTSLTIQCQVDSQVTMMFWYRQQPGQSLTLIATANQGSEATYESGFVIDKFPISRPNLTFSTLTVSNMSPEDSSIYLCSVVWQPNTEAFFGQGTRLTVV.

This clone was observed a single time. The same CDR3 also results from other DNA sequences found in this sample. The chain has TRBV9 and TRBJ2-7; 7 bases line up with TRBD1. The ends lost 0 bases at V and 2 bases at J; junction bases unmatched: 2. Germline assignment: CDR1 SGDLS and CDR2 YYNGEE. The CDR3 is made up of 14 amino acids. The CDR3 sequence is CASSVGQGAYEQYF. CDR3 DNA: TGTGCCAGCAGCGTAGGACAGGGCGCCTACGAGCAGTACTTC.

This clone was picked up one time. The chain has TRBV7-6 and TRBJ2-1, with unresolved D. The CDR3 consists of 18 residues. Germline values: CDR1 SGHVS, CDR2 FNYEAQ. Trimming removed 0 bases at V and 5 bases at J, with 20 bases between. CDR3 coding DNA: TGTGCCAGCAGCTTAGCATTGAAAAACAGCGTAAAAGACAATGAGCAGTTCTTC. Protein sequence: CASSLALKNSVKDNEQFF.